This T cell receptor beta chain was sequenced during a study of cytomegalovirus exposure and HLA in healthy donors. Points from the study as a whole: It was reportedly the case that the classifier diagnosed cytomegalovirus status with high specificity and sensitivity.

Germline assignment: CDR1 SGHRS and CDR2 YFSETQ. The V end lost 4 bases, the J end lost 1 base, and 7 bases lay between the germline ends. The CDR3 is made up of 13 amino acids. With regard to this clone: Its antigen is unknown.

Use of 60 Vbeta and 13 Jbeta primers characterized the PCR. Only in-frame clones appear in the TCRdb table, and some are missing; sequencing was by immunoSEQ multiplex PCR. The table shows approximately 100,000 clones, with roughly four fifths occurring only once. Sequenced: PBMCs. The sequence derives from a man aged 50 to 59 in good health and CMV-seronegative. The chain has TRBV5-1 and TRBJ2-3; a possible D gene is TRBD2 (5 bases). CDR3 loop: CASSEGGTDTQYF. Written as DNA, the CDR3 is TGCGCCAGCAGCGAGGGCGGCACAGATACGCAGTATTTT.